Listed below are T cell receptor beta chains from one sample, sequenced in a study of response to subunit inactivated influenza vaccine. TCRdb reprocessed the RT-PCR reads via MiXCR and lists one record per CDR3 protein. The sample holds about 650,000 distinct CDR3 sequences, roughly 14% seen once. This material consisted of PBMCs from blood, taken roughly 13 days after vaccination. All receptors derive from a man aged 45 to 65 who received an inactivated influenza vaccine. Each CDR3 is given with its conserved first and last residue. Fields, in order: D gene, J gene, CDR3 length, clone size, V gene, CDR3 DNA, CDR3 protein. A D gene is named only where the DNA matches it firmly. The listing skips clone size in some rows; elsewhere it reads once, few, many or a size class.

D gene: TRBD1; J gene: TRBJ2-5; CDR3 length: 16; clone size: -; V gene: TRBV6-2/TRBV6-3; CDR3 DNA: TGTGCCAGCAGTTACAGTGGACAGGATCATCAAGAGACCCAGTCCTTC; CDR3 protein: CASSYSGQDHQETQSF
D gene: -; J gene: TRBJ2-7; CDR3 length: 14; clone size: few; V gene: TRBV12-3/TRBV12-4; CDR3 DNA: TGTGCCAGCAGTTTACCCGGGACGGTCTACGAGCAGTACTTC; CDR3 protein: CASSLPGTVYEQYF
D gene: -; J gene: TRBJ2-7; CDR3 length: 15; clone size: -; V gene: TRBV5-1; CDR3 DNA: TGCGCCAGCAGCTTGGATATCCGAAGCTCCTACGAGCAGTACTTC; CDR3 protein: CASSLDIRSSYEQYF
D gene: TRBD2; J gene: TRBJ2-3; CDR3 length: 16; clone size: -; V gene: TRBV11-2; CDR3 DNA: TGTGCCAGCAGATTCGGACTAGCGGGAGAGGTAGATACGCAGTATTTT; CDR3 protein: CASRFGLAGEVDTQYF
D gene: -; J gene: TRBJ2-1; CDR3 length: 13; clone size: few; V gene: TRBV12-3/TRBV12-4; CDR3 DNA: TGTGCCAGCAGTTTATCATCAGAAAATGAGCAGTTCTTC; CDR3 protein: CASSLSSENEQFF
D gene: -; J gene: TRBJ1-1; CDR3 length: 16; clone size: many; V gene: TRBV5-1; CDR3 DNA: TGCGCCAGCAGTAGCGGGCCGCTGGGGTCGAACACTGAAGCTTTCTTT; CDR3 protein: CASSSGPLGSNTEAFF
D gene: -; J gene: TRBJ2-2; CDR3 length: 14; clone size: once; V gene: TRBV2; CDR3 DNA: TGTGCCAGCAGGGGTGCTAGGAACACCGGGGAGCTGTTTTTT; CDR3 protein: CASRGARNTGELFF
D gene: TRBD2; J gene: TRBJ2-3; CDR3 length: 14; clone size: few; V gene: TRBV27; CDR3 DNA: TGTGCCAGCAGGGCGGGGGGGCTTGGAGATACGCAGTATTTT; CDR3 protein: CASRAGGLGDTQYF
D gene: -; J gene: TRBJ1-2; CDR3 length: 20; clone size: many; V gene: TRBV5-1; CDR3 DNA: TGCGCCAGCAGCTTGGAACCCAGACCTAGACAACAAAGTATGGGGTATGGCTACACCTTC; CDR3 protein: CASSLEPRPRQQSMGYGYTF
D gene: -; J gene: TRBJ2-6; CDR3 length: 16; clone size: -; V gene: TRBV4-3; CDR3 DNA: TGCGCCAGCAGCCAAGAAGTACACTCTGGGGCCAACGTCCTGACTTTC; CDR3 protein: CASSQEVHSGANVLTF
D gene: TRBD2; J gene: TRBJ2-5; CDR3 length: 13; clone size: -; V gene: TRBV20-1; CDR3 DNA: TGCAGTGCTAGCGGGAGGCACTGGGAGACCCAGTACTTC; CDR3 protein: CSASGRHWETQYF
D gene: -; J gene: TRBJ2-7; CDR3 length: 17; clone size: -; V gene: TRBV3-1; CDR3 DNA: TGTGCCAGCAGCCAAGCAGAACTAGTAACGTCCAACGGCGAGCAGTACTTC; CDR3 protein: CASSQAELVTSNGEQYF
D gene: -; J gene: TRBJ2-1; CDR3 length: 16; clone size: few; V gene: TRBV5-1; CDR3 DNA: TGCGCCAGCAGCTTGGCGGTCGGGGGCGGCTACAATGAGCAGTTCTTC; CDR3 protein: CASSLAVGGGYNEQFF
D gene: -; J gene: TRBJ2-7; CDR3 length: 14; clone size: many; V gene: TRBV14; CDR3 DNA: TGTGCCAGCAGCCAAGGACGATCCTCCTACGAGCAGTACTTC; CDR3 protein: CASSQGRSSYEQYF
D gene: TRBD2; J gene: TRBJ2-1; CDR3 length: 15; clone size: few; V gene: TRBV20-1; CDR3 DNA: TGCAGTGCTAGAGATTCTAGCGGGAGGGCCGGTGAGCAGTTCTTC; CDR3 protein: CSARDSSGRAGEQFF
D gene: -; J gene: TRBJ2-7; CDR3 length: 12; clone size: few; V gene: TRBV2; CDR3 DNA: TGTGCCAGCAGTGCGAAGCAGTACGAGCAGTACTTC; CDR3 protein: CASSAKQYEQYF
D gene: -; J gene: TRBJ2-2; CDR3 length: 14; clone size: -; V gene: TRBV12-3/TRBV12-4; CDR3 DNA: TGTGCCAGCAGCTTGGACACCGTCGGCGGGGAGCTGTTTTTT; CDR3 protein: CASSLDTVGGELFF
D gene: -; J gene: TRBJ2-7; CDR3 length: 15; clone size: -; V gene: TRBV20-1; CDR3 DNA: TGCAGTGCTAGAGATTCATCGGCTGCGGGTGGCGAGCAGTACTTC; CDR3 protein: CSARDSSAAGGEQYF
D gene: -; J gene: TRBJ1-5; CDR3 length: 13; clone size: -; V gene: TRBV4-1; CDR3 DNA: TGCGCCAGCAGAAGGGGGGCAGGTCAGCCCCAGCATTTT; CDR3 protein: CASRRGAGQPQHF
D gene: -; J gene: TRBJ1-4; CDR3 length: 13; clone size: -; V gene: TRBV25-1; CDR3 DNA: TGTGCCAGCAAACAGGCGAATAATGAAAAACTGTTTTTT; CDR3 protein: CASKQANNEKLFF
D gene: -; J gene: TRBJ1-1; CDR3 length: 14; clone size: -; V gene: TRBV3-1; CDR3 DNA: TGTGCCAGCAGCCATTTACAGGTGGACACTGAAGCTTTCTTT; CDR3 protein: CASSHLQVDTEAFF
D gene: TRBD2; J gene: TRBJ2-1; CDR3 length: 16; clone size: few; V gene: TRBV4-1; CDR3 DNA: TGCGCCAGCAGCCCCACGTCCGGGAGGTGGTACAATGAGCAGTTCTTC; CDR3 protein: CASSPTSGRWYNEQFF
D gene: -; J gene: TRBJ1-2; CDR3 length: 14; clone size: -; V gene: TRBV18; CDR3 DNA: TGTGCCAGCTCACCAGGGCGGGGAGTCGGTGGCTACACCTTC; CDR3 protein: CASSPGRGVGGYTF
D gene: TRBD2; J gene: TRBJ2-1; CDR3 length: 15; clone size: -; V gene: TRBV7-2; CDR3 DNA: TGTGCCAGCAGATTCACTAGCGGGGTCTACAATGAGCAGTTCTTC; CDR3 protein: CASRFTSGVYNEQFF
D gene: -; J gene: TRBJ2-1; CDR3 length: 15; clone size: -; V gene: TRBV6-2/TRBV6-3; CDR3 DNA: TGTGCCAGCAGTTACTCGGTGGGGGAGAATCATGAGCAGTTCTTC; CDR3 protein: CASSYSVGENHEQFF
D gene: -; J gene: TRBJ1-5; CDR3 length: 13; clone size: -; V gene: TRBV28; CDR3 DNA: TGTGCCAGCAGCATTCGCCCCCCGTGGCCCCAGCATTTT; CDR3 protein: CASSIRPPWPQHF
D gene: -; J gene: TRBJ2-7; CDR3 length: 16; clone size: -; V gene: TRBV4-2; CDR3 DNA: TGTGCCAGCAGCCAAGATGCGGGGGCAATAAACTACGAGCAGTACTTC; CDR3 protein: CASSQDAGAINYEQYF
D gene: -; J gene: TRBJ2-1; CDR3 length: 16; clone size: -; V gene: TRBV6-2/TRBV6-3; CDR3 DNA: TGTGCCAGCAGTTACTCTGGCCTGAGCTCCTACAATGAGCAGTTCTTC; CDR3 protein: CASSYSGLSSYNEQFF
D gene: -; J gene: TRBJ1-1; CDR3 length: 14; clone size: -; V gene: TRBV28; CDR3 DNA: TGTGCCAGCAGTTTCCCGGGACGGTTCACTGAAGCTTTCTTT; CDR3 protein: CASSFPGRFTEAFF
D gene: TRBD2; J gene: TRBJ2-1; CDR3 length: 16; clone size: few; V gene: TRBV7-8; CDR3 DNA: TGTGCCAGCAGACCAACAGCGGGAGGCTCCTACAATGAGCAGTTCTTC; CDR3 protein: CASRPTAGGSYNEQFF
D gene: TRBD2; J gene: TRBJ2-5; CDR3 length: 17; clone size: few; V gene: TRBV20-1; CDR3 DNA: TGCAGTGCTTTCCTTCCTAGCGGGAGGGCCGGTTGGGAGACCCAGTACTTC; CDR3 protein: CSAFLPSGRAGWETQYF
D gene: -; J gene: TRBJ1-5; CDR3 length: 12; clone size: few; V gene: TRBV20-1; CDR3 DNA: TGCAGTGCCGGAGAGGGGAATCAGCCCCAGCATTTT; CDR3 protein: CSAGEGNQPQHF
D gene: -; J gene: TRBJ2-7; CDR3 length: 15; clone size: -; V gene: TRBV6-1; CDR3 DNA: TGTGCCAGCAGTGAAGTTGATGGCCCCCCCTACGAGCAGTACTTC; CDR3 protein: CASSEVDGPPYEQYF
D gene: -; J gene: TRBJ2-3; CDR3 length: 13; clone size: few; V gene: TRBV29-1; CDR3 DNA: TGCAGCTTAGCCCACGGGAGCACAGATACGCAGTATTTT; CDR3 protein: CSLAHGSTDTQYF
D gene: TRBD2; J gene: TRBJ2-1; CDR3 length: 19; clone size: -; V gene: TRBV18; CDR3 DNA: TGTGCCAGCTCACCACCTATGGCTAGCGGGGGGCTAACCTACAATGAGCAGTTCTTC; CDR3 protein: CASSPPMASGGLTYNEQFF
D gene: TRBD2; J gene: TRBJ2-3; CDR3 length: 16; clone size: few; V gene: TRBV12-3/TRBV12-4; CDR3 DNA: TGTGCCAGCAGCCGGCTAGCGGGAGCTAGCACAGATACGCAGTATTTT; CDR3 protein: CASSRLAGASTDTQYF
D gene: -; J gene: TRBJ2-3; CDR3 length: 13; clone size: many; V gene: TRBV25-1; CDR3 DNA: TGTGCCAGCAGTGACAGGGGCACAGATACGCAGTATTTT; CDR3 protein: CASSDRGTDTQYF
D gene: -; J gene: TRBJ1-2; CDR3 length: 14; clone size: -; V gene: TRBV6-1; CDR3 DNA: TGTGCCAGCAGGAAGCTAGACAGGATCTATGGCTACACCTTC; CDR3 protein: CASRKLDRIYGYTF
D gene: TRBD2; J gene: TRBJ2-1; CDR3 length: 15; clone size: few; V gene: TRBV9; CDR3 DNA: TGTGCCAGCAGCGTAGAAGCGGGGGGGCTCAATGAGCAGTTCTTC; CDR3 protein: CASSVEAGGLNEQFF
D gene: TRBD1; J gene: TRBJ2-7; CDR3 length: 15; clone size: -; V gene: TRBV7-9; CDR3 DNA: TGTGCCAGCAGCGGAGAGGACAGGGGGAGATACGAGCAGTACTTC; CDR3 protein: CASSGEDRGRYEQYF
D gene: -; J gene: TRBJ2-7; CDR3 length: 14; clone size: -; V gene: TRBV9; CDR3 DNA: TGTGCCAGCAGGAGGGGAGCCCCCGAGTACGAGCAGTACTTC; CDR3 protein: CASRRGAPEYEQYF